The sequence of this T cell receptor beta chain was determined in a study of PD-1 blockade in classical Hodgkin lymphoma. The repertoire was sequenced with immunoSEQ multiplex PCR; TCRdb's copy has only in-frame clones and lacks some. The sample carries more than 20,000 clones, roughly 94% recorded once. This sample's time point: newly diagnosed, previously untreated cHL patient sample. Sequencing was done on a sample of peripheral blood mononuclear cells (PBMCs). This sequence originates from a human donor with classical Hodgkin lymphoma.

CDR3 in amino acids: CASSPSRVDNEQFF. The CDR3 DNA sequence: TGCGCCAGCAGTCCTAGCAGGGTCGACAATGAGCAGTTCTTC. The rearrangement links TRBV4-3 to TRBJ2-1; D may correspond to TRBD1 or TRBD2 (5 bases each). Trimming left V 6 bases short and J 5 bases short, with 14 bases between. Germline V gene sequence: CDR1 LGHNA, CDR2 YSLEER. The CDR3 has 14 amino acids.